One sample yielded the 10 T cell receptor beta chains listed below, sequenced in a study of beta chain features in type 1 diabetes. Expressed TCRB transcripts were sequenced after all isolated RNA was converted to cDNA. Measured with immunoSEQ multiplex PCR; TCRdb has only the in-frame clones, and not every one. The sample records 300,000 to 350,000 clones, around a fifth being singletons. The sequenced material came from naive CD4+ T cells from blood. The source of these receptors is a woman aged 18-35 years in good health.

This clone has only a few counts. CDR3 loop: CAKTRAGELFF. The DNA of the CDR3 is TGTGCCAAAACCCGGGCCGGGGAGCTGTTTTTT. The chain recombines TRBV30 with TRBJ2-2; D remains ambiguous. Per the germline V gene, CDR1 is GTSNPN and CDR2 is SVGIG (reference sequence). V lost 8 bases and J 6 bases, leaving 10 bases between the germline ends. The CDR3 runs to 11 residues. Based on the CDR3 plus reference TRBV30 and TRBJ2-2, the full variable domain is SQTIHQWPATLVQPVGSPLSLECTVEGTSNPNLYWYRQAAGRGLQLLFYSVGIGQISSEVPQNLSASRPQDRQFILSSKKLLLSDSGFYLCAKTRAGELFFGEGSRLTVL.

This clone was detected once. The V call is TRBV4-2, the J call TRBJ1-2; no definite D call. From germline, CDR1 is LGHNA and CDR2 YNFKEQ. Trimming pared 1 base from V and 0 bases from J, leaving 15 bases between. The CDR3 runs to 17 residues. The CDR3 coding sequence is TGTGCCAGCAGCCAAGCCGGTATGAGGGAAGCTAACTATGGCTACACCTTC. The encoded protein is CASSQAGMREANYGYTF.

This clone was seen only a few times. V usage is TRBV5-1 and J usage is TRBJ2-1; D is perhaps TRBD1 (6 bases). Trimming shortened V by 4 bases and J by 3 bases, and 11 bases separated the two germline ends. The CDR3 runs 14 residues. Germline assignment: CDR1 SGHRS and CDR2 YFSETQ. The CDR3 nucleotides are TGCGCCAGCAGCAGTTCAGGGGACTACAATGAGCAGTTCTTC. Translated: CASSSSGDYNEQFF.

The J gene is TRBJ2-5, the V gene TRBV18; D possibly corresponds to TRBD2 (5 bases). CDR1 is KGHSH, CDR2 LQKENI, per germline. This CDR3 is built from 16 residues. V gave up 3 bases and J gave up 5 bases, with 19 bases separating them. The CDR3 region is CASSPGIARSGETQYF. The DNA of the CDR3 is TGTGCCAGCTCACCTGGAATAGCGAGGAGTGGCGAGACCCAGTACTTC.

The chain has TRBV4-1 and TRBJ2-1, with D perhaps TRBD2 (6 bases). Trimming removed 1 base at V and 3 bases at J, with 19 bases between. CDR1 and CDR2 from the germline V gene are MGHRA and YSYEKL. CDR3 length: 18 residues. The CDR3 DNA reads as TGCGCCAGCAGCCAAGTTTCCCTAGCGTCGGGGAGCTACAATGAGCAGTTCTTC. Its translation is CASSQVSLASGSYNEQFF.

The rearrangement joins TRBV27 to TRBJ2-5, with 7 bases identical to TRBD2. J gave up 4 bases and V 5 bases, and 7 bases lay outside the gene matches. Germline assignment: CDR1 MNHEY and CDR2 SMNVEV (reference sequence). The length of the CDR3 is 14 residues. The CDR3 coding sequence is TGTGCCAGCAGTCACTCCGGGACTACAGAGACCCAGTACTTC. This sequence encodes CASSHSGTTETQYF.

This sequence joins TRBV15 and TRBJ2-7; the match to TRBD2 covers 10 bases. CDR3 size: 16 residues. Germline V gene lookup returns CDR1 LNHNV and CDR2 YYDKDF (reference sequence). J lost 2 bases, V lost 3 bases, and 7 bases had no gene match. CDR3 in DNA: TGTGCCACCAGCAGCTCTGCCGGACTAGCGGCCTACGAGCAGTACTTC. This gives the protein CATSSSAGLAAYEQYF.

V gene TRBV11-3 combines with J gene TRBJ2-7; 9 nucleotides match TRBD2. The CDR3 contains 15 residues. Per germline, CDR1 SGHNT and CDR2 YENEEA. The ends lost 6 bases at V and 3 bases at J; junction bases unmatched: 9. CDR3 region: CASREARTSDYEQYF. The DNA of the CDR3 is TGTGCCAGCAGAGAAGCAAGGACTAGCGACTACGAGCAGTACTTC.

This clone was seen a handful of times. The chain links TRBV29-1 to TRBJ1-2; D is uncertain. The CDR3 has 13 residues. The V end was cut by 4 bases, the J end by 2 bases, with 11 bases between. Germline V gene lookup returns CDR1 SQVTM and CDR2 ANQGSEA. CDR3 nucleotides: TGCAGCGTTGGCGGGATTTTGAACTATGGCTACACCTTC. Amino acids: CSVGGILNYGYTF.

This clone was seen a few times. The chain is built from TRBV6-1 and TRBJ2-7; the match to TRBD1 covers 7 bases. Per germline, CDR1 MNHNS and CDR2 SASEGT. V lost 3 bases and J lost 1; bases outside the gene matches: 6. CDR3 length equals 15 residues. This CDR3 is CASSDLDRRSYEQYF. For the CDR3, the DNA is TGTGCCAGCAGTGACTTGGACAGGCGATCCTACGAGCAGTACTTC.